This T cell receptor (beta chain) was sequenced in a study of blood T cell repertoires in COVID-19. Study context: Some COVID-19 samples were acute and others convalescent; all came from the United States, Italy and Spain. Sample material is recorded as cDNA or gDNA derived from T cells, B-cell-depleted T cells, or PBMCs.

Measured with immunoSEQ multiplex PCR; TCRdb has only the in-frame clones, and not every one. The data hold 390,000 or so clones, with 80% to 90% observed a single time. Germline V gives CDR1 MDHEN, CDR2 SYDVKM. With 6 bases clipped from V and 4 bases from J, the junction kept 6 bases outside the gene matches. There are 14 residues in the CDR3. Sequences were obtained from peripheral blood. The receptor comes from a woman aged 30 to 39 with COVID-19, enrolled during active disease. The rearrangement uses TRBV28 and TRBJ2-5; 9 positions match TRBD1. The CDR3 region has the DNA TGTGCCAGCAGCCTACAGGGGGCTAGAGAGACCCAGTACTTC. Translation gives CASSLQGARETQYF.